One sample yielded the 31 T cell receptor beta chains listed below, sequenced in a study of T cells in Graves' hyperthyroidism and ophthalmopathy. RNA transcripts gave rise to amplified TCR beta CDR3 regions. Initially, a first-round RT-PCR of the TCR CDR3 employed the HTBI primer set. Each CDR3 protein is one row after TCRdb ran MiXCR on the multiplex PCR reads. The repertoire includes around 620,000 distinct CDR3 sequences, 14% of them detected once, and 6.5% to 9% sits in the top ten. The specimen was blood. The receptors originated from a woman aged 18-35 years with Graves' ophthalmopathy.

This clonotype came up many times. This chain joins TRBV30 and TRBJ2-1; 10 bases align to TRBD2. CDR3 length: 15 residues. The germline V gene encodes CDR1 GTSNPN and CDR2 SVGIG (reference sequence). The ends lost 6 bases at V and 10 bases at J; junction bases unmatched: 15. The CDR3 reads CACPCQSGREWEQFF. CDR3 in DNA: TGTGCCTGTCCCTGCCAGAGCGGGAGGGAATGGGAGCAGTTCTTC. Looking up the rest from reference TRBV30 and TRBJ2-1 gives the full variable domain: SQTIHQWPATLVQPVGSPLSLECTVEGTSNPNLYWYRQAAGRGLQLLFYSVGIGQISSEVPQNLSASRPQDRQFILSSKKLLLSDSGFYLCACPCQSGREWEQFFGPGTRLTVL.

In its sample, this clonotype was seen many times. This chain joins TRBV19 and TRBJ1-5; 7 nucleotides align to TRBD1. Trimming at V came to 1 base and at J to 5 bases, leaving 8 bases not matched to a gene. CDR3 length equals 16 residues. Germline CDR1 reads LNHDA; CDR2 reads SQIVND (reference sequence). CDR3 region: CASSIARQGRDQPQHF. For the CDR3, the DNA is TGTGCCAGTAGTATAGCGCGACAGGGCCGGGATCAGCCCCAGCATTTT.

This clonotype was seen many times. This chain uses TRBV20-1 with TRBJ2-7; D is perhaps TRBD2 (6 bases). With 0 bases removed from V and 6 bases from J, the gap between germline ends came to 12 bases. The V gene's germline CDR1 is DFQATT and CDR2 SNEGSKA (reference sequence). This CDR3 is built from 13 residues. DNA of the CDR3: TGCAGTGCTAGAGATCGAGGAGGGCTCGAGCAGTACTTC. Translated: CSARDRGGLEQYF.

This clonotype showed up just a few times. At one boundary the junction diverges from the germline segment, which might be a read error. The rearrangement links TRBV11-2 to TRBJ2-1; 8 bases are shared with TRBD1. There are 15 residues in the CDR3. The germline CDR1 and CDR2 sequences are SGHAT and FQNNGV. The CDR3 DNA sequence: TGTGCCAGCAGTACCTACAGGGGGTCCTACAATGAGCAGCTCTTC. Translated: CASSTYRGSYNEQLF.

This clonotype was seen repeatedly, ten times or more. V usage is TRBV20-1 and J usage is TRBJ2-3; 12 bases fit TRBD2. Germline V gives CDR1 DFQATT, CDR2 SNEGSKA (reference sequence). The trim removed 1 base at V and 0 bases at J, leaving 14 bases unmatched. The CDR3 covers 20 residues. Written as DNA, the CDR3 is TGCAGTGCTAGAGGGGGGGGGCTAGCGGGAGGGCCTTTGAGCACAGATACGCAGTATTTT. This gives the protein CSARGGGLAGGPLSTDTQYF.

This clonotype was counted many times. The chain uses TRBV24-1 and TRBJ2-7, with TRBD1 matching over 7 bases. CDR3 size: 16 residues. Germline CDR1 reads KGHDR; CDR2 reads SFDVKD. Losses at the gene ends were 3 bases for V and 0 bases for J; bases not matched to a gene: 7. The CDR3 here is CATSDANRGYSYEQYF. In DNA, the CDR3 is TGTGCCACCAGTGATGCCAACAGGGGTTACTCCTACGAGCAGTACTTC.

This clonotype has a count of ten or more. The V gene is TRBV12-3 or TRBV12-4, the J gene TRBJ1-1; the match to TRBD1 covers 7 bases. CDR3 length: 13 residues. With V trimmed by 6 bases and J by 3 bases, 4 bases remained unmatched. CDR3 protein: CASSTQGYTEAFF. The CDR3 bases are TGTGCCAGCAGCACACAGGGGTACACTGAAGCTTTCTTT.

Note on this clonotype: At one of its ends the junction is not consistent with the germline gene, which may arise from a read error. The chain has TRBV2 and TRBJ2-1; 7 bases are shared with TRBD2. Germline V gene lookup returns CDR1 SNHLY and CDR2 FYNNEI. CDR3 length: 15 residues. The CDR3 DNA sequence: TGTGTCAGCACCGGAGGACTAGTCTATTACAATGAGCAGTTCTTC. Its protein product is CVSTGGLVYYNEQFF. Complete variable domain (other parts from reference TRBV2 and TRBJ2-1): EPEVTQTPSHQVTQMGQEVILRCVPISNHLYFYWYRQILGQKVEFLVSFYNNEISEKSEIFDDQFSVERPDGSNFTLKIRSTKLEDSAMYFCVSTGGLVYYNEQFFGPGTRLTVL.

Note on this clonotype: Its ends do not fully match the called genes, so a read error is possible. The CDR3 sequence is CASGLEWGSGELFF. CDR3 nucleotide sequence: TGTGCCAGCGGCTTAGAGTGGGGGTCCGGGGAGCTGTTTTTT. The gene calls are TRBV7-6 and TRBJ2-2; D is perhaps TRBD1 or TRBD2 (5 bases each). From germline, CDR1 is SGHVS and CDR2 FNYEAQ. This CDR3 spans 14 amino acids.

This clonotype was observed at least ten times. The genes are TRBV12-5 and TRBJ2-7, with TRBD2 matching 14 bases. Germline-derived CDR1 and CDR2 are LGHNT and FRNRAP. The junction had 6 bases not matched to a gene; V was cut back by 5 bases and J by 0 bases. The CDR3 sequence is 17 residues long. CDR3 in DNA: TGTGCTAGTGGTCGGACCGGGACTAGCGGGAGCTCCTACGAGCAGTACTTC. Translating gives CASGRTGTSGSSYEQYF. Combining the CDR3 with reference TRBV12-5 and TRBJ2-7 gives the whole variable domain DARVTQTPRHKVTEMGQEVTMRCQPILGHNTVFWYRQTMMQGLELLAYFRNRAPLDDSGMPKDRFSAEMPDATLATLKIQPSEPRDSAVYFCASGRTGTSGSSYEQYFGPGTRLTVT.

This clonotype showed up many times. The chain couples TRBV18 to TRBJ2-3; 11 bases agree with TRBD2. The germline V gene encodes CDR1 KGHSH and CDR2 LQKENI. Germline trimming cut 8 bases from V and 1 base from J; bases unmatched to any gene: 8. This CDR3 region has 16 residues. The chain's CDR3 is CASSPPGLAGTDTQYF. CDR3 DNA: TGTGCCAGCAGCCCACCGGGACTAGCGGGCACAGATACGCAGTATTTT.

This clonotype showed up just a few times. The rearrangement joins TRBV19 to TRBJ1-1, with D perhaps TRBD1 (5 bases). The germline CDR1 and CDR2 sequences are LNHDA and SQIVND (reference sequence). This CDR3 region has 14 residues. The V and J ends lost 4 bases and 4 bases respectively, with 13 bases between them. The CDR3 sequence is CASSSSGGGTEAFF. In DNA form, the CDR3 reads TGTGCCAGTAGTAGCTCTGGGGGGGGCACTGAAGCTTTCTTT.

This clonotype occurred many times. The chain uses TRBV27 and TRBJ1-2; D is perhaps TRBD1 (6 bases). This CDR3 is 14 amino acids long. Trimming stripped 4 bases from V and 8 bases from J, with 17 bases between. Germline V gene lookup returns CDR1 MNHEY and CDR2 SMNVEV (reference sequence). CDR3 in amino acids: CASSSRLGARGYTF. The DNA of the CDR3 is TGTGCCAGCAGTTCACGGTTGGGGGCGCGGGGCTACACCTTC.

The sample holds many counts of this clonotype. CDR3 region: CASSYSGRFTEAFF. The CDR3 DNA sequence: TGTGCCAGCAGTTACTCAGGGCGGTTCACTGAAGCTTTCTTT. The chain joins TRBV6-2 or TRBV6-3 to TRBJ1-1; no definite D call. V was clipped by 0 bases and J by 4 bases, with 9 bases between them. The CDR3 spans 14 residues. Germline-derived CDR1 and CDR2 are MNHEY and SVGEGT.

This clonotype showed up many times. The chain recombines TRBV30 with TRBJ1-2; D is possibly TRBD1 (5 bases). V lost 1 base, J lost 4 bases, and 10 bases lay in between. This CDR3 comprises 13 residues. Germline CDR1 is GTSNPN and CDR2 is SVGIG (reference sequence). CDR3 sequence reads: CAWSEGEFYGYTF. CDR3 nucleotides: TGTGCCTGGAGTGAAGGGGAATTCTATGGCTACACCTTC.

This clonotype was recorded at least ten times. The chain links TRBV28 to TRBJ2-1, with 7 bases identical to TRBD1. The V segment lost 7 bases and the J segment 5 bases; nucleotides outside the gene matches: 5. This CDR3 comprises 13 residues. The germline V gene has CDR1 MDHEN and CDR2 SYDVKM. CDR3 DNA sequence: TGTGCCAGCATGGGGGACAGTAACAATGAGCAGTTCTTC. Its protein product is CASMGDSNNEQFF.

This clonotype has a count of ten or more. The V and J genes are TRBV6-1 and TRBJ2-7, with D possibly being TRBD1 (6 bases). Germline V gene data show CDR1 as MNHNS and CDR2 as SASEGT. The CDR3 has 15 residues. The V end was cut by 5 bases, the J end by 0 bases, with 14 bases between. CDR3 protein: CASSFGTTTSYEQYF. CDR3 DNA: TGTGCCAGCAGTTTCGGGACAACCACCTCCTACGAGCAGTACTTC.

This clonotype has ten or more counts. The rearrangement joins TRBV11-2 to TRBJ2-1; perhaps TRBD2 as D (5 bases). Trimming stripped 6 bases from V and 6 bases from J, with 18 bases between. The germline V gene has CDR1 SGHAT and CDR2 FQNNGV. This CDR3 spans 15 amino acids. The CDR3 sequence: CASSPGLLISNEQFF. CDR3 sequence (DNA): TGTGCCAGCAGTCCCGGACTGCTGATAAGCAATGAGCAGTTCTTC.

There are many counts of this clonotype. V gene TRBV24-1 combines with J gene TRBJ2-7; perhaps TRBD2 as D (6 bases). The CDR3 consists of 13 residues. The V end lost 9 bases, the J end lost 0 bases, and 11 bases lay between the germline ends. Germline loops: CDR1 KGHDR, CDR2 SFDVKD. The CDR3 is CATADGSSYEQYF. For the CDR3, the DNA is TGTGCCACCGCGGACGGGAGCTCCTACGAGCAGTACTTC.

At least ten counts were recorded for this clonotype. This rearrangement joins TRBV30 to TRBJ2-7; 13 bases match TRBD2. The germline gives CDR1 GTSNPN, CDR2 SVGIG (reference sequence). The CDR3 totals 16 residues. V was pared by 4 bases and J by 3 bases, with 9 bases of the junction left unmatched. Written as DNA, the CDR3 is TGTGCCTGGACCCCTAGGGGGACTAGCGGGAACTACGAGCAGTACTTC. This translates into CAWTPRGTSGNYEQYF.

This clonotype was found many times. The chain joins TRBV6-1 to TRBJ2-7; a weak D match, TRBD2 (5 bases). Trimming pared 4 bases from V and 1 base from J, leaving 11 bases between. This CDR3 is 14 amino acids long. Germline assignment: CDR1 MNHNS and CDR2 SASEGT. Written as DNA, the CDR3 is TGTGCCAGCAGTGGCCGGGGTCAATCCTACGAGCAGTACTTC. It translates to CASSGRGQSYEQYF.

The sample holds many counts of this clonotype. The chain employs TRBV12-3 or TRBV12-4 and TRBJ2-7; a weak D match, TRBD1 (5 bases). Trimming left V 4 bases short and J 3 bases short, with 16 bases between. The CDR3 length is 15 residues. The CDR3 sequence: CASSSQGTASYEQYF. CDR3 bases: TGTGCCAGCAGTTCTCAGGGTACGGCAAGCTACGAGCAGTACTTC.

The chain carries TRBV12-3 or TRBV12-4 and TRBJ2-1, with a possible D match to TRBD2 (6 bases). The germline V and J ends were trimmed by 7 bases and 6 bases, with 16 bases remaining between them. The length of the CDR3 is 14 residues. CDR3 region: CASIANGGINEQFF. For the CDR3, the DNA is TGTGCCAGCATAGCCAACGGGGGAATCAATGAGCAGTTCTTC.

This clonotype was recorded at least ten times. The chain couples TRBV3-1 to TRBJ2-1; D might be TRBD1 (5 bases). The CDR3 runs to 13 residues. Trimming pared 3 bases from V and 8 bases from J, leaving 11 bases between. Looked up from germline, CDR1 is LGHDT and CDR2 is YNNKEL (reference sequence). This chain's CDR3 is CASSQLGVDEQFF. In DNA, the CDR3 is TGTGCCAGCAGCCAGCTAGGGGTCGATGAGCAGTTCTTC.

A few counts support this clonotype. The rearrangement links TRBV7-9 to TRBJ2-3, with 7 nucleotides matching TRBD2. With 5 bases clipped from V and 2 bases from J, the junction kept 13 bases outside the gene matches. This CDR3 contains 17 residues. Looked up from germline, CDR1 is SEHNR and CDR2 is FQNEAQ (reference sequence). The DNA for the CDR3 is TGTGCCAGCAGCCCGTTTGTTGGAAGCGGGGCCACAGATACGCAGTATTTT. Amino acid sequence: CASSPFVGSGATDTQYF.

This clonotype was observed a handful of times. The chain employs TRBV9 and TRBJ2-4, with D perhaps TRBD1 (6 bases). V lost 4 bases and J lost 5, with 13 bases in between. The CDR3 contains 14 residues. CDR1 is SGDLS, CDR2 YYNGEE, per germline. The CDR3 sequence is CASSSPGAQNIQYF. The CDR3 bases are TGTGCCAGCAGCTCTCCAGGGGCCCAAAACATTCAGTACTTC.

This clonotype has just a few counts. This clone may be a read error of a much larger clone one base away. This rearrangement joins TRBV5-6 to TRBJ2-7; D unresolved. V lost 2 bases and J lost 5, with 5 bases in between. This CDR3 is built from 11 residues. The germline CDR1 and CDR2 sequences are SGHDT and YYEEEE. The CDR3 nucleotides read TGTGCCAGCAGCTTTGGCCACGAGCAGTACTTC. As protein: CASSFGHEQYF.

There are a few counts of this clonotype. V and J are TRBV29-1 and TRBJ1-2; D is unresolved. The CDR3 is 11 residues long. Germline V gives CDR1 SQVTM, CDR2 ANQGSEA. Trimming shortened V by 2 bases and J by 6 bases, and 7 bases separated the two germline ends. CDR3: CSVEQADGYTF. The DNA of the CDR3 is TGCAGCGTTGAACAGGCCGATGGCTACACCTTC.

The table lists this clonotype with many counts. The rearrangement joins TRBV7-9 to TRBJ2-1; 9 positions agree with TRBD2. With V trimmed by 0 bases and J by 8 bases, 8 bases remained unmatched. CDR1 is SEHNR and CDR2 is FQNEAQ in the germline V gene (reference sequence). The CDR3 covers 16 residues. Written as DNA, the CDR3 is TGTGCCAGCAGCTTAGCCTGGACTAGCGATATGGATGAGCAGTTCTTC. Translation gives CASSLAWTSDMDEQFF.

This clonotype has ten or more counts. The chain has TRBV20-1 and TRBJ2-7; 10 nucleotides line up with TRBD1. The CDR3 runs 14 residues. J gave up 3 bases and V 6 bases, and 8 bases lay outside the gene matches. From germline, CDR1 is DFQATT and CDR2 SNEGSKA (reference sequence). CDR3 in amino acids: CSAYETGGDYEQYF. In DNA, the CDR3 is TGCAGTGCCTACGAGACAGGGGGCGACTACGAGCAGTACTTC.

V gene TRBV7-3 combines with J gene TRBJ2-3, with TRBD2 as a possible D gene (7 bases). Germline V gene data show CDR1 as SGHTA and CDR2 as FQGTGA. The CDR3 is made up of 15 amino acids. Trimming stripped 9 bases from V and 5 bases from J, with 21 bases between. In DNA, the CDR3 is TGTGCCAGTCGGAACGCGGGGGCTTGGGTAGATACGCAGTATTTT. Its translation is CASRNAGAWVDTQYF.